A single sample gave rise to the 14 T cell receptor beta chains below, sequenced in a study of cytomegalovirus exposure and HLA in healthy donors. The PCR made use of 60 Vbeta and 13 Jbeta primers. TCRdb keeps only in-frame clones here, not all; method: immunoSEQ multiplex PCR. The sample lists 90,000 to 150,000 clones, around 80% occurring once. The source material was PBMCs. The receptors shown here come from a woman younger than 35 in good health and CMV-seronegative.

The chain joins TRBV30 to TRBJ2-2; TRBD2 might be the D (5 bases). The CDR3 is 17 amino acids. V was cut by 3 bases and J by 3 bases, with 20 bases left in between. CDR1 and CDR2 (germline): GTSNPN, SVGIG (reference sequence). CDR3 amino acids: CAWSDRPGLGYTGELFF. The CDR3 region has the DNA TGTGCCTGGAGCGACCGTCCGGGATTAGGGTACACCGGGGAGCTGTTTTTT.

The chain employs TRBV9 and TRBJ2-2, with TRBD1 matching 7 bases. This CDR3 comprises 16 residues. Germline loops: CDR1 SGDLS, CDR2 YYNGEE. Trimming removed 3 bases from V and 0 bases from J; junction bases left unmatched: 5. The CDR3 nucleotides are TGTGCCAGCAGCGCGAAGGGACAGTCGAACACCGGGGAGCTGTTTTTT. Protein: CASSAKGQSNTGELFF.

V gene TRBV6-1 combines with J gene TRBJ1-5, with D possibly TRBD1 on 5 matching bases. The germline V gene encodes CDR1 MNHNS and CDR2 SASEGT. The CDR3 has 12 residues. Here the CDR3 DNA reads TGTGCGACGACGGGGGGCAATCAGCCCCAGCATTTT. Translation gives CATTGGNQPQHF.

This rearrangement joins TRBV19 to TRBJ2-1; TRBD2 matches 10 bases. This CDR3 comprises 16 residues. With 7 bases clipped from V and 7 bases from J, the junction kept 13 bases outside the gene matches. CDR1 and CDR2 from the germline V gene are LNHDA and SQIVND (reference sequence). The CDR3 region has the DNA TGTGCCAGTAACTCGGGGGGGGCTAGCGGGAGAAATGAGCAGTTCTTC. Translation gives CASNSGGASGRNEQFF.

This chain joins TRBV2 and TRBJ1-2; D is unclear. V lost 0 bases and J lost 0, with 8 bases in between. There are 15 residues in the CDR3. Germline CDR1 reads SNHLY; CDR2 reads FYNNEI. The DNA of the CDR3 is TGTGCCAGCAGTGAAGCGGCAACAGCTAACTATGGCTACACCTTC. Protein product: CASSEAATANYGYTF. The complete variable domain, with remaining parts taken from reference TRBV2 and TRBJ1-2, reads EPEVTQTPSHQVTQMGQEVILRCVPISNHLYFYWYRQILGQKVEFLVSFYNNEISEKSEIFDDQFSVERPDGSNFTLKIRSTKLEDSAMYFCASSEAATANYGYTFGSGTRLTVV.

V is TRBV18 and J is TRBJ2-5; no firm D call. Germline CDR1 reads KGHSH; CDR2 reads LQKENI. V shed 2 bases and J shed 1 base, with 11 bases lying between them. The CDR3 is made up of 15 amino acids. The CDR3 loop reads CASSPSSSPQETQYF. The DNA for the CDR3 is TGTGCCAGCTCACCAAGCTCGAGCCCCCAAGAGACCCAGTACTTC. Drawing the rest from reference TRBV18 and TRBJ2-5, the complete variable domain is NAGVMQNPRHLVRRRGQEARLRCSPMKGHSHVYWYRQLPEEGLKFMVYLQKENIIDESGMPKERFSAEFPKEGPSILRIQQVVRGDSAAYFCASSPSSSPQETQYFGPGTRLLVL.

The chain has TRBV9 and TRBJ2-5; the match to TRBD2 covers 12 bases. The germline gives CDR1 SGDLS, CDR2 YYNGEE. Trimming cost V 2 bases and J 5 bases; bases outside gene matches: 4. This CDR3 is built from 15 residues. This chain's CDR3 is CASSVRLAGEETQYF. Written as DNA, the CDR3 is TGTGCCAGCAGCGTCCGACTAGCGGGAGAGGAGACCCAGTACTTC.

The chain couples TRBV5-4 to TRBJ2-7; 8 nucleotides line up with TRBD2. Trimming took 1 base from V and 12 from J; bases not matched to a gene: 9. This CDR3 has 13 residues. CDR1 and CDR2 (germline): SGHNT, YYREEE (reference sequence). The CDR3 here is CASSLSGAGGVYF. The CDR3 DNA sequence: TGTGCCAGCAGCTTGAGTGGTGCGGGGGGCGTGTACTTC.

V and J are TRBV6-1 and TRBJ2-2; no clear D gene. CDR3 size: 14 residues. The V gene's germline CDR1 is MNHNS and CDR2 SASEGT. V dropped 7 bases and J dropped 2 bases, with 11 bases sitting between them. The CDR3 sequence is CASNLPTNTGELFF. In DNA, the CDR3 is TGTGCCAGCAACCTCCCCACAAACACCGGGGAGCTGTTTTTT.

A few counts support this clone. The V gene is TRBV5-1, the J gene TRBJ1-1, with D unresolved. Germline values: CDR1 SGHRS, CDR2 YFSETQ. This CDR3 spans 14 amino acids. V lost 4 bases to trimming and J lost 5 bases, with 15 bases between them. The CDR3 nucleotides are TGCGCCAGCAGCCCGCCCGGACGAGGGACTGAAGCTTTCTTT. Translated, it gives CASSPPGRGTEAFF.

The V and J genes are TRBV19 and TRBJ1-2; D uncertain. V was pared by 3 bases and J by 0 bases, with 17 bases between. CDR1 is LNHDA, CDR2 SQIVND, per germline (reference sequence). This CDR3 spans 17 amino acids. The CDR3 loop reads CASSIRFVGRANYGYTF. CDR3 coding DNA: TGTGCCAGTAGTATCCGGTTCGTTGGGAGAGCTAACTATGGCTACACCTTC.

A few counts support this clone. The chain is built from TRBV6-1 and TRBJ2-1; a possible D gene is TRBD2 (6 bases). V was trimmed by 3 bases and J by 5 bases, leaving 17 bases between them. Germline V lookup: CDR1 MNHNS, CDR2 SASEGT. CDR3 length equals 16 residues. CDR3 in amino acids: CASSDLSGGADNEQFF. CDR3 DNA: TGTGCCAGCAGTGACCTTAGCGGAGGGGCGGACAATGAGCAGTTCTTC.

The V and J genes are TRBV14 and TRBJ2-3; 9 bases map to TRBD2. In germline, CDR1 is SGHDN, CDR2 FVKESK. V lost 0 bases to trimming and J lost 2 bases; unmatched junction nucleotides: 9. This CDR3 has 18 residues. DNA of the CDR3: TGTGCCAGCAGCCAAGAGTCTTTGCTAGCGGGGATCACAGATACGCAGTATTTT. Translating gives CASSQESLLAGITDTQYF.

The J gene is TRBJ1-1, the V gene TRBV30; D gene uncertain. The CDR3 is made up of 13 amino acids. Germline CDR1 and CDR2: GTSNPN and SVGIG (reference sequence). V shed 4 bases and J shed 3 bases, with 12 bases lying between them. CDR3 in amino acids: CAWTAVAYTEAFF. CDR3 sequence (DNA): TGTGCCTGGACCGCGGTGGCCTACACTGAAGCTTTCTTT.